Listed below are T cell receptor beta chains from one sample, sequenced in a study of CXCR3-negative and CXCR3-positive naive CD8 T cells. Using the 5' RACE reads, TCRdb records one entry per CDR3 protein without DNA. This sample's clone table lists about 90,000 distinct CDR3 sequences. The sample was naive CXCR3- CD8+ T cells from blood. The receptors come from a human donor in good health. Some clones in this sample may be carry-over from other donors' samples. Each CDR3 is given with its conserved first and last residue.

cdr3_length	v_call	j_call	cdr3_aa
12	TRBV29-1	TRBJ1-1	CSVVGMNTEAFF
14	TRBV4-2	TRBJ2-1	CASSQYTGSDEQFF
13	TRBV2	TRBJ1-5	CASSPEGNQPQHF
13	TRBV7-3	TRBJ2-1	CASSKDSYNEQFF
15	TRBV7-8	TRBJ1-1	CASSPSGTGRTEAFF
13	TRBV4-1	TRBJ2-7	CASSTGTDYEQYF
17	TRBV10-3	TRBJ2-3	CAISESTSGYSTDTQYF
11	TRBV29-1	TRBJ2-3	CSSPAEDTQYF
12	TRBV29-1	TRBJ1-1	CSVGKGNTEAFF
14	TRBV12-5	TRBJ2-1	CASGDGTESNEQFF
13	TRBV7-8	TRBJ2-1	CASSLEINNEQFF
13	TRBV20-1	TRBJ1-2	CSATGTGNYGYTF
13	TRBV29-1	TRBJ1-6	CSAPTGDCSPLHF
13	TRBV7-2	TRBJ2-7	CASSYDGSYEQYF
12	TRBV7-6	TRBJ2-7	CASSSVVGEQYF
18	TRBV29-1	TRBJ1-2	CSVEASHRGTHGLGGYTF
12	TRBV28	TRBJ1-5	CASSHRRQPQHF
14	TRBV12-3/TRBV12-4	TRBJ2-3	CASSLAGAADTQYF
15	TRBV5-1	TRBJ2-1	CASSLDWGSYNEQFF
16	TRBV7-9	TRBJ1-3	CASSSPVASSGNTIYF
14	TRBV30	TRBJ2-1	CAWSVGEPYNEQFF
14	TRBV4-1	TRBJ1-6	CASSQGQGPSPLHF
14	TRBV19	TRBJ2-2	CASSDRPNTGELFF
14	TRBV7-9	TRBJ1-1	CASSLGIGEFEAFF
15	TRBV9	TRBJ2-5	CASSSGAGGQETQYF
13	TRBV7-3	TRBJ1-1	CASSATGNTEASF
14	TRBV5-6	TRBJ1-1	CASTLWGASTEAFF
12	TRBV7-9	TRBJ2-3	CASSLGLNTRYF
16	TRBV28	TRBJ2-7	CASSFLVGQGFHEQYF
11	TRBV29-1	TRBJ1-1	CSVVDVTEAFF
19	TRBV11-2	TRBJ2-1	CASSLDPGTSGVSDNEQFF
16	TRBV20-1	TRBJ1-5	CSARPRETVVNQPQHF
15	TRBV7-9	TRBJ2-7	CASSLTGQGSIEQYF
15	TRBV29-1	TRBJ2-7	CSVEEGQGLSYEQYF
16	TRBV7-9	TRBJ1-3	CASSPVPGASGNTIYF
13	TRBV29-1	TRBJ2-1	CSAGQGAPNEQFF
15	TRBV15	TRBJ1-3	CATTQDLYSGNTIYF
11	TRBV28	TRBJ2-7	CASSFVNEQYF
14	TRBV29-1	TRBJ2-3	CSASGTSGTDTQYF
13	TRBV29-1	TRBJ1-4	CSVFGATNEKLFF
13	TRBV29-1	TRBJ1-1	CSATGYANTGAFF
16	TRBV7-9	TRBJ2-5	CASSLAGPGGLETQYF